The 18 T cell receptor beta chains below come from one sample, sequenced in a study of cytomegalovirus exposure and HLA in healthy donors. The PCR made use of 60 Vbeta and 13 Jbeta primers. Sequencing was performed with immunoSEQ multiplex PCR; in TCRdb, only in-frame clones are kept and a portion is missing. This table holds tens of thousands of clones, roughly 72% found once. Material: PBMCs. Receptors originate from a woman in her twenties or thirties in good health and CMV-seropositive.

This chain uses TRBV5-1 with TRBJ2-7; TRBD2 aligns across 11 bases. Germline-derived CDR1 and CDR2 are SGHRS and YFSETQ. Trimming cost V 3 bases and J 4 bases; bases outside gene matches: 6. The CDR3 has 15 amino acids. The DNA for the CDR3 is TGCGCCAGCAGCTCCGGGACTAGCGGCATGTACGAGCAGTACTTC. Its protein product is CASSSGTSGMYEQYF.

This chain connects TRBV4-2 to TRBJ2-5, with 14 positions matching TRBD2. This CDR3 comprises 16 residues. In germline, CDR1 is LGHNA, CDR2 YNFKEQ. The ends lost 4 bases at V and 1 base at J; junction bases unmatched: 2. CDR3 protein: CASSLGLAGGQETQYF. CDR3 in DNA: TGTGCCAGCAGCCTTGGACTAGCGGGAGGCCAAGAGACCCAGTACTTC.

J is TRBJ1-2 and V is TRBV28, with a weak D call TRBD1 (6 bases). CDR3 size: 14 residues. Per the germline V gene, CDR1 is MDHEN and CDR2 is SYDVKM. The germline V and J ends were trimmed by 1 base and 4 bases, with 10 bases remaining between them. CDR3 sequence (DNA): TGTGCCAGCAGTTTATTGGGGGCAATCTATGGCTACACCTTC. This translates into CASSLLGAIYGYTF.

The rearrangement joins TRBV7-9 to TRBJ1-2; unclear D gene. This CDR3 contains 14 residues. The germline V gene encodes CDR1 SEHNR and CDR2 FQNEAQ (reference sequence). Trimming removed 5 bases at V and 1 base at J, with 11 bases between. The CDR3 spells CASSKGGLNYGYTF. The CDR3 DNA sequence: TGTGCCAGCAGCAAGGGAGGACTTAACTATGGCTACACCTTC.

The chain is built from TRBV6-1 and TRBJ1-2, with TRBD1 matching over 7 bases. CDR1 is MNHNS, CDR2 SASEGT, per germline. This CDR3 has 14 amino acids. Trimming removed 6 bases from V and 2 bases from J; junction bases left unmatched: 6. Here the CDR3 DNA reads TGTGCCAGCAGGAGGACAGGCTACAACTATGGCTACACCTTC. Translation: CASRRTGYNYGYTF.

This chain uses TRBV30 with TRBJ1-2; tentative D call: TRBD1 (6 bases). Germline V lookup: CDR1 GTSNPN, CDR2 SVGIG (reference sequence). The CDR3 has 14 amino acids. V was cut by 8 bases and J by 4 bases, with 20 bases left in between. The CDR3 bases are TGTGCCAGATTAACAGGGCATACCTCCTATGGCTACACCTTC. This translates into CARLTGHTSYGYTF.

CDR3 amino acids: CASGRLAEPGEQYF. The DNA of the CDR3 is TGTGCCAGCGGAAGACTAGCGGAGCCGGGAGAGCAGTACTTC. The gene calls are TRBV6-1 and TRBJ2-7; 9 bases fit TRBD2. The V and J ends lost 8 bases and 7 bases, in that order; junction bases with no gene match: 12. The CDR3 has 14 residues. Germline V gene data show CDR1 as MNHNS and CDR2 as SASEGT.

V gene TRBV5-1 combines with J gene TRBJ1-2, with 8 bases fitting TRBD1. V shed 4 bases, J shed 7 bases, and the junction held 9 bases outside the gene matches. This CDR3 is built from 14 residues. Germline V lookup: CDR1 SGHRS, CDR2 YFSETQ. Here the CDR3 DNA reads TGCGCCAGCAGCCTGGACAGGGCGGTTCGTGGCTACACCTTC. Its protein is CASSLDRAVRGYTF.

V gene TRBV4-1 combines with J gene TRBJ2-7; TRBD1 matches at 10 bases. The CDR3 runs to 16 residues. V trimming: 3 bases; J trimming: 4 bases; junction bases outside the gene matches: 9. The germline CDR1 and CDR2 sequences are MGHRA and YSYEKL. The CDR3 reads CASSQAVGQGVYEQYF. The CDR3 DNA reads as TGCGCCAGCAGCCAGGCGGTCGGACAGGGGGTATACGAGCAGTACTTC.

The V gene is TRBV15, the J gene TRBJ1-2; D call uncertain. The germline CDR1 and CDR2 sequences are LNHNV and YYDKDF (reference sequence). The CDR3 loop spans 13 amino acids. V lost 5 bases, J lost 5 bases, and 12 bases lay in between. The CDR3 bases are TGTGCCACCAGCGAGGGCGGGAAATATGGCTACACCTTC. This codes for CATSEGGKYGYTF.

CDR3 protein: CSAGQGGGIEKLFF. In DNA form, the CDR3 reads TGCAGCGCGGGGCAGGGAGGGGGTATCGAAAAACTGTTTTTT. The chain employs TRBV29-1 and TRBJ1-4, with D maybe TRBD1 (6 bases). With 7 bases removed from V and 8 bases from J, the gap between germline ends came to 20 bases. The CDR3 length is 14 residues. CDR1 is SQVTM, CDR2 ANQGSEA, per germline.

This clone has only one observation. V usage is TRBV28 and J usage is TRBJ2-7; D possibly corresponds to TRBD1 (5 bases). CDR1 MDHEN and CDR2 SYDVKM come from the germline V gene. This CDR3 has 14 residues. The V end lost 6 bases, the J end lost 3 bases, and 15 bases lay between the germline ends. The CDR3 here is CASRLTARIYEQYF. CDR3 nucleotide sequence: TGTGCCAGCAGACTGACAGCCCGGATCTACGAGCAGTACTTC.

The gene calls are TRBV30 and TRBJ1-4; D unresolved. V was shortened by 3 bases and J by 2 bases, with 4 bases between the two germline ends. The CDR3 loop spans 12 amino acids. Germline V gene data show CDR1 as GTSNPN and CDR2 as SVGIG (reference sequence). The CDR3 DNA follows: TGTGCCTGGAGCGAGACTAATGAAAAACTGTTTTTT. Translated, it gives CAWSETNEKLFF.

The CDR3: CASSSGGSREQYF. The CDR3 region has the DNA TGTGCCAGCAGCTCCGGCGGTAGTAGGGAGCAGTACTTC. The chain carries TRBV7-2 and TRBJ2-7; D uncertain. The CDR3 runs 13 residues. Per germline, CDR1 SGHTA and CDR2 FQGNSA. V was cut by 4 bases and J by 7 bases, with 14 bases left in between. Full variable domain (remainder filled in from reference TRBV7-2 and TRBJ2-7): GAGVSQSPSNKVTEKGKDVELRCDPISGHTALYWYRQSLGQGLEFLIYFQGNSAPDKSGLPSDRFSAERTGGSVSTLTIQRTQQEDSAVYLCASSSGGSREQYFGPGTRLTVT.

This sequence joins TRBV27 and TRBJ1-5, with TRBD1 identical over 10 bases. This CDR3 is 14 amino acids long. The germline V gene encodes CDR1 MNHEY and CDR2 SMNVEV (reference sequence). The J segment lost 4 bases and the V segment lost 6 bases, leaving 3 bases of the junction unmatched. The CDR3 loop is CASRTGGWNQPQHF. The CDR3 DNA sequence: TGTGCCAGCAGGACAGGGGGCTGGAATCAGCCCCAGCATTTT.

V is TRBV4-1 and J is TRBJ1-2; tentatively, D is TRBD1 (6 bases). V gave up 0 bases and J gave up 0 bases, with 11 bases separating them. Per the germline V gene, CDR1 is MGHRA and CDR2 is YSYEKL. The CDR3 spans 16 residues. The CDR3 sequence is CASSQEKGTTNYGYTF. CDR3 coding DNA: TGCGCCAGCAGCCAAGAGAAGGGGACAACTAACTATGGCTACACCTTC.

This sequence joins TRBV10-3 and TRBJ2-3; D gene uncertain. CDR3 length: 11 amino acids. V was clipped by 6 bases and J by 2 bases, with 3 bases between them. Germline V gives CDR1 ENHRY, CDR2 SYGVKD. CDR3 region: CAISVTDTQYF. CDR3 sequence (DNA): TGTGCCATCAGCGTCACAGATACGCAGTATTTT.

The genes are TRBV29-1 and TRBJ2-1; 14 positions match TRBD2. This CDR3 is built from 15 residues. Germline lookup yields CDR1 SQVTM and CDR2 ANQGSEA. Germline trimming cut 7 bases from V and 8 bases from J; bases unmatched to any gene: 10. CDR3 DNA: TGCAGCGCCGAACGGACTAGCGGGAGGATTGATGAGCAGTTCTTC. Translation: CSAERTSGRIDEQFF.